A single T cell receptor (beta chain) is shown here with its context. The data belong to a study of blood T cell repertoires in COVID-19. For the study at large: The study drew acute and convalescent COVID-19 samples from the United States, Italy and Spain. PBMCs, B-cell-depleted T cells, or T cells were the source of the cDNA or gDNA that made up the material.

CDR3 length: 14 residues. From germline, CDR1 is MDHEN and CDR2 SYDVKM. Trimming took off 2 bases at V and 2 bases at J, with 7 bases between the two ends. Per the original data handling: Nucleated cell number was recorded as an estimate derived from reference gene primer amplification. Sequencing used immunoSEQ multiplex PCR; TCRdb keeps in-frame clones, though not all of them. From that table come the V and J calls and clone size; the DNA was used to work out D and trimming. In the table there are 200,000 to 300,000 clones, 65% to 90% of which are singletons. The chain links TRBV28 to TRBJ1-5; D ambiguous. This clonotype originated in a man aged 35-49 years who had recovered from COVID-19. Source material: peripheral blood. In nucleotides, the CDR3 is TGTGCCAGCAGTTTACTCGCGGGCAATCAGCCCCAGCATTTT. It yields the protein CASSLLAGNQPQHF.